The rows below give T cell receptor beta chains drawn from one sample of a study of shared clonotypes between healthy human individuals. Using immunoSEQ multiplex PCR, the repertoire was profiled, and TCRdb retains in-frame clones only, with some absent. Among nearly 2 million clones listed, about 95% were seen once. Sequenced sample: naive CD8+ T cells sorted from blood. Receptor source: a man younger than 30 in good health. The CDR3 runs from the conserved cysteine through the conserved F or W. The D gene is left open where the match is weak. Part of the rows lack a size; the others show once, few, many or a class for expanded clones.

d_gene: -
abundance: -
v_gene: TRBV4-3
j_gene: TRBJ2-4
CDR3nt: TGCGCCAGCAGCCAGGAAGACAGCCCAAATGTTATAGGGGCCAAAAACATTCAGTACTTC
CDR3aa: CASSQEDSPNVIGAKNIQYF

d_gene: -
abundance: once
v_gene: TRBV2
j_gene: TRBJ1-5
CDR3nt: TGTGCCAGCAAGGATAGCAATCAGCCCCAGCATTTT
CDR3aa: CASKDSNQPQHF

d_gene: -
abundance: -
v_gene: TRBV10-1
j_gene: TRBJ1-1
CDR3nt: TGCGCCAGCAGTGACTCAGGGTTAGGGGGCACTGAAGCTTTCTTT
CDR3aa: CASSDSGLGGTEAFF

d_gene: TRBD2
abundance: -
v_gene: TRBV4-1
j_gene: TRBJ2-5
CDR3nt: TGCGCCAGCAGCCAAGTGCCGGGGGGAGAGACCCAGTACTTC
CDR3aa: CASSQVPGGETQYF

d_gene: TRBD2
abundance: -
v_gene: TRBV9
j_gene: TRBJ2-1
CDR3nt: TGTGCCAGCAGCGCCGGACTAGCGGGGTACGAGCAGTTCTTC
CDR3aa: CASSAGLAGYEQFF

d_gene: -
abundance: -
v_gene: TRBV2
j_gene: TRBJ1-6
CDR3nt: TGTGCCAGCAGTGAAGCTCTAGGGCCAGATTCACCCCTCCACTTT
CDR3aa: CASSEALGPDSPLHF

d_gene: -
abundance: -
v_gene: TRBV9
j_gene: TRBJ2-6
CDR3nt: TGTGCCAGCAGCGTAGTCGCGGGTCCAGCTGGGGCCAACGTCCTGACTTTC
CDR3aa: CASSVVAGPAGANVLTF

d_gene: -
abundance: -
v_gene: TRBV13
j_gene: TRBJ2-5
CDR3nt: TGTGCCAGCAGCTTCGGCAGCCGGGAGACCCAGTACTTC
CDR3aa: CASSFGSRETQYF

d_gene: -
abundance: -
v_gene: TRBV5-4
j_gene: TRBJ2-3
CDR3nt: TGTGCCAGCAGCTTTAACGGGCCAGATACGCAGTATTTT
CDR3aa: CASSFNGPDTQYF

d_gene: TRBD1
abundance: -
v_gene: TRBV2
j_gene: TRBJ1-2
CDR3nt: TGTGCCAGCAGTGAAAGGGACAGGGTAGACTATGGCTACACCTTC
CDR3aa: CASSERDRVDYGYTF

d_gene: -
abundance: -
v_gene: TRBV6-5
j_gene: TRBJ2-7
CDR3nt: TGTGCCAGCATTGAATACCTCACCTCCTACGAGCAGTACTTC
CDR3aa: CASIEYLTSYEQYF

d_gene: TRBD2
abundance: -
v_gene: TRBV9
j_gene: TRBJ2-1
CDR3nt: TGTGCCAGCAGCGTAGCTTACGGGACTAGCGCATACAATGAGCAGTTCTTC
CDR3aa: CASSVAYGTSAYNEQFF

d_gene: -
abundance: -
v_gene: TRBV5-4
j_gene: TRBJ2-1
CDR3nt: TGTGCCAGCAGCCCCGGGTTCAATGAGCAGTTCTTC
CDR3aa: CASSPGFNEQFF

d_gene: -
abundance: -
v_gene: TRBV2
j_gene: TRBJ1-5
CDR3nt: TGTGCCAGCAGGGAAAGAGGAAGCAATCAGCCCCAGCATTTT
CDR3aa: CASRERGSNQPQHF

d_gene: -
abundance: -
v_gene: TRBV9
j_gene: TRBJ1-1
CDR3nt: TGTGCCAGCAGCGCCCACATCGAATTGATGAACACTGAAGCTTTCTTT
CDR3aa: CASSAHIELMNTEAFF

d_gene: TRBD2
abundance: -
v_gene: TRBV19
j_gene: TRBJ2-7
CDR3nt: TGTGCCAGTAGTATAGTACCTTGGACAGGTGAACTAGCGGGATTACCCTACGAGCAGTACTTC
CDR3aa: CASSIVPWTGELAGLPYEQYF

d_gene: -
abundance: -
v_gene: TRBV6-5
j_gene: TRBJ2-7
CDR3nt: TGTGCCAGCAGTCCCGGCCGGAATACCTACGAGCAGTACTTC
CDR3aa: CASSPGRNTYEQYF

d_gene: -
abundance: -
v_gene: TRBV6-1
j_gene: TRBJ1-2
CDR3nt: TGTGCCAGCAGTCCGGCGGGCTATGGCTACACCTTC
CDR3aa: CASSPAGYGYTF

d_gene: -
abundance: -
v_gene: TRBV27
j_gene: TRBJ2-6
CDR3nt: TGTGCCAGCAGTTTGCTGGGGGTCTCTGGGGCCAACGTCCTGACTTTC
CDR3aa: CASSLLGVSGANVLTF

d_gene: TRBD1
abundance: -
v_gene: TRBV10-3
j_gene: TRBJ1-5
CDR3nt: TGTGCCATCAGTGAGCCGGGACAGGGAGTTGATATCAATCAGCCCCAGCATTTT
CDR3aa: CAISEPGQGVDINQPQHF

d_gene: -
abundance: -
v_gene: TRBV5-6
j_gene: TRBJ2-1
CDR3nt: TGTGCCAGCAGCTTGGATATCATCAGTGAGCAGTTCTTC
CDR3aa: CASSLDIISEQFF

d_gene: -
abundance: -
v_gene: TRBV29-1
j_gene: TRBJ1-1
CDR3nt: TGCAGCGTAGGGGACACTGAAGCTTTCTTT
CDR3aa: CSVGDTEAFF

d_gene: -
abundance: -
v_gene: TRBV27
j_gene: TRBJ1-1
CDR3nt: TGTGCCAGCAGTACCTACTCCAGGCCCACTGAAGCTTTCTTT
CDR3aa: CASSTYSRPTEAFF

d_gene: TRBD1
abundance: -
v_gene: TRBV6-1
j_gene: TRBJ1-3
CDR3nt: TGTGCCAGCAGTGACAGGACAGGAGTGGCCTTGGGAAACACCATATATTTT
CDR3aa: CASSDRTGVALGNTIYF

d_gene: -
abundance: -
v_gene: TRBV4-3
j_gene: TRBJ1-5
CDR3nt: TGCGCCAGCAGCCAAGATCTTTCAGACTATCAGCCCCAGCATTTT
CDR3aa: CASSQDLSDYQPQHF

d_gene: -
abundance: -
v_gene: TRBV7-2
j_gene: TRBJ2-2
CDR3nt: TGTGCCAGCAGCCCAGATCCTGGACAGCAAAAAACCGGGGAGCTGTTTTTT
CDR3aa: CASSPDPGQQKTGELFF

d_gene: -
abundance: -
v_gene: TRBV27
j_gene: TRBJ1-2
CDR3nt: TGTGCCAGCAGGGGCGGGGGCCTCGACTATGGCTACACCTTC
CDR3aa: CASRGGGLDYGYTF

d_gene: TRBD2
abundance: -
v_gene: TRBV7-9
j_gene: TRBJ2-2
CDR3nt: TGTGCCAGCAGCCAATCCGGGACTACCGAAACCGGGGAGCTGTTTTTT
CDR3aa: CASSQSGTTETGELFF

d_gene: -
abundance: -
v_gene: TRBV4-3
j_gene: TRBJ1-6
CDR3nt: TGCGCCAGCAGCCACGACAGATCGAGCTCCTATAATTCACCCCTCCACTTT
CDR3aa: CASSHDRSSSYNSPLHF

d_gene: TRBD1
abundance: -
v_gene: TRBV27
j_gene: TRBJ1-1
CDR3nt: TGTGCCAGCAGTATTCTTGGACAGGGGGAGACTGAAGCTTTCTTT
CDR3aa: CASSILGQGETEAFF

d_gene: -
abundance: -
v_gene: TRBV7-9
j_gene: TRBJ1-6
CDR3nt: TGTGCCAGCAGCTTAGCGGGGGACCTCAATTCACCCCTCCACTTT
CDR3aa: CASSLAGDLNSPLHF

d_gene: TRBD1
abundance: -
v_gene: TRBV5-4
j_gene: TRBJ1-4
CDR3nt: TGTGCCAGCAGCTGGGGGACAGGGAGCGAAAAACTGTTTTTT
CDR3aa: CASSWGTGSEKLFF

d_gene: -
abundance: -
v_gene: TRBV4-1
j_gene: TRBJ2-2
CDR3nt: TGCGCCAGCAGCCGGTCCCTTGGAGGGGCGGTTACCGGGGAGCTGTTTTTT
CDR3aa: CASSRSLGGAVTGELFF

d_gene: -
abundance: -
v_gene: TRBV27
j_gene: TRBJ2-1
CDR3nt: TGTGCCAGCAGTATCCACAAAGACAATGAGCAGTTCTTC
CDR3aa: CASSIHKDNEQFF

d_gene: -
abundance: -
v_gene: TRBV19
j_gene: TRBJ2-2
CDR3nt: TGTGCCAGTAGTATAGCACCGTATGACACCGGGGAGCTGTTTTTT
CDR3aa: CASSIAPYDTGELFF

d_gene: TRBD1
abundance: -
v_gene: TRBV28
j_gene: TRBJ2-7
CDR3nt: TGTGCCAGCCCCTCTAGGGACAGGTGGTCCTACGAGCAGTACTTC
CDR3aa: CASPSRDRWSYEQYF

d_gene: -
abundance: once
v_gene: TRBV6-5
j_gene: TRBJ2-2
CDR3nt: TGTGCCAGCAGTTACCTCGTAGACACCGGGGAGCTGTTTTTT
CDR3aa: CASSYLVDTGELFF

d_gene: TRBD1
abundance: -
v_gene: TRBV5-1
j_gene: TRBJ2-7
CDR3nt: TGCGCCAGCAGCTGGGGACAGGGTAAAGGGTACGAGCAGTACTTC
CDR3aa: CASSWGQGKGYEQYF

d_gene: TRBD1
abundance: -
v_gene: TRBV19
j_gene: TRBJ2-7
CDR3nt: TGTGCCAGTAGACAGGGGGCGGACTACGAGCAGTACTTC
CDR3aa: CASRQGADYEQYF

d_gene: TRBD1
abundance: -
v_gene: TRBV4-1
j_gene: TRBJ2-7
CDR3nt: TGCGCCAGCAGCCAAAACCTTGCAGGGGGCAACGAGCAGTACTTC
CDR3aa: CASSQNLAGGNEQYF

d_gene: TRBD2
abundance: -
v_gene: TRBV10-3
j_gene: TRBJ2-7
CDR3nt: TGTGCCATCAGCTACGGACTAGCGGGAGAAAGAGGCTACGAGCAGTACTTC
CDR3aa: CAISYGLAGERGYEQYF

d_gene: TRBD1
abundance: -
v_gene: TRBV6-1
j_gene: TRBJ1-2
CDR3nt: TGTGCCAGCATCCTAAGTCCAGGGGGCGGCTACACCTTC
CDR3aa: CASILSPGGGYTF

d_gene: -
abundance: -
v_gene: TRBV7-8
j_gene: TRBJ2-2
CDR3nt: TGTGCCAGCAGCTTATCTGGGGCCAACGGGGAGCTGTTTTTT
CDR3aa: CASSLSGANGELFF

d_gene: -
abundance: -
v_gene: TRBV27
j_gene: TRBJ1-2
CDR3nt: TGTGCCAGCAGTTTTGTAGGAGGGGACTATGGCTACACCTTC
CDR3aa: CASSFVGGDYGYTF

d_gene: -
abundance: -
v_gene: TRBV18
j_gene: TRBJ2-1
CDR3nt: TGTGCCAGCTCAACCGGGCGTTCCTACAATGAGCAGTTCTTC
CDR3aa: CASSTGRSYNEQFF

d_gene: -
abundance: -
v_gene: TRBV19
j_gene: TRBJ2-1
CDR3nt: TGTGCCAGTAGTGAAGACAGGAATCCGTACAATGAGCAGTTCTTC
CDR3aa: CASSEDRNPYNEQFF